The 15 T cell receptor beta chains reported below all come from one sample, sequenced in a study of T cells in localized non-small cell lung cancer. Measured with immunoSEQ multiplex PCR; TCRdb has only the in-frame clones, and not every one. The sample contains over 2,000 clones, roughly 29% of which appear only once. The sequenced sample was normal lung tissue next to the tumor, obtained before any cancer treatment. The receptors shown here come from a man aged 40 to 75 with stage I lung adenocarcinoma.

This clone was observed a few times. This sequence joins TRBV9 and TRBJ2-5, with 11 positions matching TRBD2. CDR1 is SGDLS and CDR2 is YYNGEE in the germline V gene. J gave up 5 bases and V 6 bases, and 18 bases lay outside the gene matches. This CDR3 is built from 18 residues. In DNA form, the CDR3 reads TGTGCCAGCACCTCCAGGGCTAGCGGGGGGACCAACGTGGAGACCCAGTACTTC. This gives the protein CASTSRASGGTNVETQYF.

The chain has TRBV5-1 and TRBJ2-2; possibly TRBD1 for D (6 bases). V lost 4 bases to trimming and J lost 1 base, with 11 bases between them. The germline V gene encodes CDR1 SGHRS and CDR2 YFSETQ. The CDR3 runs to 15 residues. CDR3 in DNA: TGCGCCAGCAGCCTCAAGACAGGGAACACCGGGGAGCTGTTTTTT. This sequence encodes CASSLKTGNTGELFF.

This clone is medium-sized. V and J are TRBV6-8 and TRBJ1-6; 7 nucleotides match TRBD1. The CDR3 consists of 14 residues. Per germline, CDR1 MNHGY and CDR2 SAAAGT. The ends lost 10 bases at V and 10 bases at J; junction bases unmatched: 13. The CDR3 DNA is TGTGCCATCAGCCCCAGGGACAGCAAATCACCCCTCCACTTT. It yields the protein CAISPRDSKSPLHF.

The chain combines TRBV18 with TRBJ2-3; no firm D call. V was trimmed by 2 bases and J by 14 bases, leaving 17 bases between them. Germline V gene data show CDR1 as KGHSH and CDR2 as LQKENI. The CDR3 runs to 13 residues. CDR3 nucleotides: TGTGCCAGCTCACCATCAGGTACCAGGTCTGTGTATTTT. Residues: CASSPSGTRSVYF.

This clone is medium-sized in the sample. The chain's CDR3 is CASSLDPRLYEQYF. The DNA of the CDR3 is TGTGCCAGCAGCTTAGACCCACGGCTCTACGAGCAGTACTTC. The J gene is TRBJ2-7, the V gene TRBV11-3; D is ambiguous. CDR3 length: 14 amino acids. Germline V CDR1 and CDR2: SGHNT, YENEEA. The V and J ends lost 0 bases and 3 bases respectively, with 9 bases between them. Combining the CDR3 with reference TRBV11-3 and TRBJ2-7 gives the whole variable domain EAGVVQSPRYKIIEKKQPVAFWCNPISGHNTLYWYLQNLGQGPELLIRYENEEAVDDSQLPKDRFSAERLKGVDSTLKIQPAELGDSAVYLCASSLDPRLYEQYFGPGTRLTVT.

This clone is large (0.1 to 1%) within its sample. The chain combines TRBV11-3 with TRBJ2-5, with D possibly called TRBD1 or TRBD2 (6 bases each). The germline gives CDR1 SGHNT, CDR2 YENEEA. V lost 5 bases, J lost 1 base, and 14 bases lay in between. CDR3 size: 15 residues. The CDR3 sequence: CASSDRTGAQETQYF. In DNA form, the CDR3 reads TGTGCCAGCAGCGACAGGACGGGGGCCCAAGAGACCCAGTACTTC.

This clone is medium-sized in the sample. Written as DNA, the CDR3 is TGTGCCAGCAGTGAATCAGTAGGGTATGGCAATCAGCCCCAGCATTTT. This translates into CASSESVGYGNQPQHF. V is TRBV9 and J is TRBJ1-5; D not resolved. The germline V and J ends were trimmed by 5 bases and 2 bases, with 17 bases remaining between them. Looked up from germline, CDR1 is SGDLS and CDR2 is YYNGEE. The CDR3 totals 16 residues. Based on the CDR3 plus reference TRBV9 and TRBJ1-5, the full variable domain is DSGVTQTPKHLITATGQRVTLRCSPRSGDLSVYWYQQSLDQGLQFLIQYYNGEERAKGNILERFSAQQFPDLHSELNLSSLELGDSALYFCASSESVGYGNQPQHFGDGTRLSIL.

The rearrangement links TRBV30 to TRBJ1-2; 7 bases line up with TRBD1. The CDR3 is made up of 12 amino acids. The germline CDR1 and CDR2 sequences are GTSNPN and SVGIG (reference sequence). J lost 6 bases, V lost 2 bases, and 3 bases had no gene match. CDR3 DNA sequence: TGTGCCTGGAGTAAGGGGGCTGATGGCTACACCTTC. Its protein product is CAWSKGADGYTF.

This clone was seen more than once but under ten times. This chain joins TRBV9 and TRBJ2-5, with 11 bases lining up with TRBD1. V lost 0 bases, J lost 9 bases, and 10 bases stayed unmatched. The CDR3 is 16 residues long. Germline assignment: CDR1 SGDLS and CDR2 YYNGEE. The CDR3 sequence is CASSVGGTGGYYAQYF. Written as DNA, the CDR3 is TGTGCCAGCAGCGTAGGCGGGACAGGGGGTTATTATGCCCAGTACTTC. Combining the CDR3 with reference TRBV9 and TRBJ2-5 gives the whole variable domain DSGVTQTPKHLITATGQRVTLRCSPRSGDLSVYWYQQSLDQGLQFLIQYYNGEERAKGNILERFSAQQFPDLHSELNLSSLELGDSALYFCASSVGGTGGYYAQYFGPGTRLLVL.

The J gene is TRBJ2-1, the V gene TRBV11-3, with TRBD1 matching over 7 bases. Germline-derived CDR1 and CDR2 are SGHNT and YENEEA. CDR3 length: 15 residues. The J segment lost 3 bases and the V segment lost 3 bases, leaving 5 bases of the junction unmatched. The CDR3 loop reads CASSLVQGRYNEQFF. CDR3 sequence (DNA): TGTGCCAGCAGCTTGGTACAGGGGCGCTACAATGAGCAGTTCTTC. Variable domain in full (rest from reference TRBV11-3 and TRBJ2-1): EAGVVQSPRYKIIEKKQPVAFWCNPISGHNTLYWYLQNLGQGPELLIRYENEEAVDDSQLPKDRFSAERLKGVDSTLKIQPAELGDSAVYLCASSLVQGRYNEQFFGPGTRLTVL.

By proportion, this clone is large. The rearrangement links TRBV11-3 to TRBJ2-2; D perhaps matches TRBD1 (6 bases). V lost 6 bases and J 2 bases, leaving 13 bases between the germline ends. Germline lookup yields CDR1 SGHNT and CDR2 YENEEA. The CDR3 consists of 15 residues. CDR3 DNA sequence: TGTGCCAGCAGTACTACAGGGAGTAACACCGGGGAGCTGTTTTTT. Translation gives CASSTTGSNTGELFF.

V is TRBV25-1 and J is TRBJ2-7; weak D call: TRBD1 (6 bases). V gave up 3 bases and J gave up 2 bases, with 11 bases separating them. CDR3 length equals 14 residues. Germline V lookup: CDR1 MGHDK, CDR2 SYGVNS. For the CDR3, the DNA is TGTGCCAGCAGTGAGGGGAACAGGGCCTACGAGCAGTACTTC. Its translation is CASSEGNRAYEQYF.

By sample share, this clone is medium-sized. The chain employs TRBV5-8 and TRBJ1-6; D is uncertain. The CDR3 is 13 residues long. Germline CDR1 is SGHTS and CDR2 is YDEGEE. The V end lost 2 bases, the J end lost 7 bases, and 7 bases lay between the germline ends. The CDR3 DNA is TGTGCCAGCAGCTTAGGTGGGAATTCACCCCTCCACTTT. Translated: CASSLGGNSPLHF. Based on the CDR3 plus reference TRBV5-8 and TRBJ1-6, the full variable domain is EAGVTQSPTHLIKTRGQQATLRCSPISGHTSVYWYQQALGLGLQFLLWYDEGEERNRGNFPPRFSGRQFPNYSSELNVNALELEDSALYLCASSLGGNSPLHFGNGTRLTVT.

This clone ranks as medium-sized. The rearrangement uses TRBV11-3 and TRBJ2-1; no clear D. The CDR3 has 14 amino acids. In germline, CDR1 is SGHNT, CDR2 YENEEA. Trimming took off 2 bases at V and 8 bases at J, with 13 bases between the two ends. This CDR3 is CASSLQSFGYEQFF. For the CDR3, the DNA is TGTGCCAGCAGCTTACAGTCCTTTGGATATGAGCAGTTCTTC.

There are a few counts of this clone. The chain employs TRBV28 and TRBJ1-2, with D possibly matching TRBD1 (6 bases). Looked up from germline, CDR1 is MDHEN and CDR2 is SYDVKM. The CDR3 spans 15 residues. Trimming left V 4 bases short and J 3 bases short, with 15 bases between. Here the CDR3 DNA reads TGTGCCAGCAGTTCCCCGGGGGCGGGGGACTATGGCTACACCTTC. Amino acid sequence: CASSSPGAGDYGYTF.